This T cell receptor beta chain derives from a study of blood T cell repertoires in COVID-19. Looking at the study overall: Acute-phase and convalescent COVID-19 samples originated in the United States, Italy and Spain.

Original methodology: From reference gene primer amplification, estimates of nucleated cell counts were derived. Sequenced by immunoSEQ multiplex PCR; TCRdb stores in-frame clones only, minus some. V, J and clone size are taken as reported in that table, and D and trimming were inferred from the DNA itself. Of approximately 100,000 clones listed, 70% to 85% are singletons. In its sample, this clone was seen once. V lost 3 bases and J 5 bases, leaving 11 bases between the germline ends. Germline-derived CDR1 and CDR2 are LNHDA and SQIVND (reference sequence). The CDR3 length is 15 residues. J is TRBJ1-6 and V is TRBV19; a possible D gene is TRBD1 (5 bases). The receptor comes from a man between 65 and 85 years old with active or convalescent COVID-19. Sequencing input: peripheral blood. CDR3 protein: CASSITGANNSPLHF. DNA of the CDR3: TGTGCCAGTAGTATCACAGGCGCCAATAATTCACCCCTCCACTTT.